These 5 T cell receptor beta chains were sequenced from one sample in a study of T cell repertoires in cytomegalovirus infection. TCRdb fed the reads into MiXCR, producing one record per CDR3 protein. The repertoire holds 20,000 to 25,000 distinct CDR3 sequences, 42% seen once, with about 94% in the top ten. Antigens of these TCRs are unknown. The sequences come from CD8+ T cells from cultured PBMCs, collected from culture after CMV antigen stimulation. The receptors originated from a human donor in good health (CMV status not recorded). Some clones in this sample may be carry-over from other donors' samples.

Concerning this clonotype: The junction departs from germline at one end; a sequencing error may be responsible. The V and J genes are TRBV11-3 and TRBJ2-1; no definite D call. The CDR3 sequence is 11 residues long. The germline V gene encodes CDR1 SGHNT and CDR2 YENEEA. For the CDR3, the DNA is TGTGCCATCAGCTTGATAGGGGAGCAGTTCTTC. Protein: CAISLIGEQFF.

The rearrangement joins TRBV2 to TRBJ1-2; 11 bases agree with TRBD1. CDR3 length equals 18 residues. Germline V CDR1 and CDR2: SNHLY, FYNNEI. Trimming removed 6 bases from V and 0 bases from J; junction bases left unmatched: 12. The CDR3 loop reads CASSWIAGTGGANYGYTF. In DNA form, the CDR3 reads TGTGCCAGCAGCTGGATCGCCGGGACAGGGGGAGCTAACTATGGCTACACCTTC.

The chain uses TRBV10-2 and TRBJ2-2; D is uncertain. Germline assignment: CDR1 WSHSY and CDR2 SAAADI. Deletions cut 6 bases from V and 4 bases from J, with 9 bases between. The length of the CDR3 is 13 residues. In DNA, the CDR3 is TGCGCCAGCAGAGCTAGTCTCACCGGGGAGCTGTTTTTT. As protein: CASRASLTGELFF.

CDR3 sequence (DNA): TGTGCCAGCAGTTCCGGACTAGCGTATAATGAGCAGTTCTTC. Translation: CASSSGLAYNEQFF. The chain is built from TRBV12-3 or TRBV12-4 and TRBJ2-1, with TRBD2 identical over 9 bases. J lost 7 bases, V lost 4 bases, and 5 bases had no gene match. The CDR3 spans 14 residues.

Here the CDR3 DNA reads TGTGCCAGCAGCTTAGGGGGGATTGGTCAGCCCCAGCATTTT. Protein sequence: CASSLGGIGQPQHF. The chain employs TRBV7-9 and TRBJ1-5; possibly TRBD1 for D (5 bases). V was clipped by 1 base and J by 6 bases, with 10 bases between them. The CDR3 length is 14 residues. Germline V CDR1 and CDR2: SEHNR, FQNEAQ (reference sequence). The complete variable domain, with remaining parts taken from reference TRBV7-9 and TRBJ1-5, reads DTGVSQNPRHKITKRGQNVTFRCDPISEHNRLYWYRQTLGQGPEFLTYFQNEAQLEKSRLLSDRFSAERPKGSFSTLEIQRTEQGDSAMYLCASSLGGIGQPQHFGDGTRLSIL.